This T cell receptor (beta chain) was sequenced for a study of T cell repertoires in cytomegalovirus infection. Study details: Epitope selection comprised recently identified HLA-C-restricted CMV epitopes and well-studied HLA-B-restricted CMV epitopes.

As concerns this clonotype: Antigen specificity is unknown.

From the reads, TCRdb called clonotypes with MiXCR, one entry per CDR3 protein. The table shows about 830,000 distinct CDR3 sequences, with about 33% occurring only once. V lost 0 bases, J lost 7 bases, and 13 bases lay in between. This CDR3 is built from 16 residues. Per the germline V gene, CDR1 is LGHNA and CDR2 is YSLEER. The sequencing used cultured CD8+ T cells from PBMCs, collected from culture after CMV antigen stimulation. The genes are TRBV4-3 and TRBJ1-6, with a weak D call TRBD1 (5 bases). The receptor comes from a human donor in good health (CMV status not recorded). Some clones in this sample may be carry-over from other donors' samples. In DNA form, the CDR3 reads TGCGCCAGCAGCCAAGATTCGGGACCGATAAATTCACCCCTCCACTTT. This gives the protein CASSQDSGPINSPLHF.